This is a list of T cell receptor beta chains from one sample in a study of shared clonotypes between healthy human individuals. Sequencing used immunoSEQ multiplex PCR; TCRdb keeps in-frame clones, though not all of them. Of about 680,000 clones in the sample, roughly 94% were seen once. Sample: naive CD8+ T cells sorted from blood. The origin of the receptors is a young man in good health. CDR3s include the opening cysteine and the closing phenylalanine or tryptophan. D genes are given only for firm matches. A clone size is listed for some rows: how often the clone was seen (once, few, many), or a class if it is expanded.

clone size	J gene	V gene	D gene	CDR3 protein	CDR3 DNA
.	TRBJ1-2	TRBV14	.	CASSGQGYGYTF	TGTGCCAGCAGCGGTCAGGGATATGGCTACACCTTC
.	TRBJ2-1	TRBV4-1	.	CASSQAVGPNEQFF	TGCGCCAGCAGCCAGGCAGTGGGGCCCAATGAGCAGTTCTTC
.	TRBJ1-2	TRBV21-1	.	CASSKDRGYGYTF	TGTGCCAGCAGTAAGGACAGGGGCTATGGCTACACCTTC
once	TRBJ2-1	TRBV6-5	TRBD1	CASSFQGADSNEQFF	TGTGCCAGCAGTTTCCAGGGGGCCGATAGCAATGAGCAGTTCTTC
.	TRBJ1-1	TRBV6-1	TRBD1	CASSPRGTGFTEAFF	TGTGCCAGCAGTCCCCGAGGGACAGGGTTCACTGAAGCTTTCTTT
.	TRBJ1-1	TRBV19	.	CASSIGRNTEAFF	TGTGCCAGTAGTATAGGACGGAACACTGAAGCTTTCTTT
.	TRBJ2-1	TRBV27	TRBD2	CASSFGLVWGEQFF	TGTGCCAGCAGTTTTGGACTAGTCTGGGGTGAGCAGTTCTTC
.	TRBJ1-4	TRBV7-6	.	CASSSDEKLFF	TGTGCCAGCAGCTCGGATGAAAAACTGTTTTTT
.	TRBJ2-5	TRBV14	TRBD2	CASSQVWTSGRAETQYF	TGTGCCAGCAGCCAAGTGTGGACTAGCGGGAGGGCGGAGACCCAGTACTTC
.	TRBJ2-7	TRBV4-1	.	CASSQEPVSSYEQYF	TGCGCCAGCAGCCAAGAGCCGGTGAGCTCCTACGAGCAGTACTTC
.	TRBJ2-5	TRBV4-2	TRBD2	CASSQGEREGGGETQYF	TGTGCCAGCAGCCAAGGGGAGCGGGAGGGAGGGGGAGAGACCCAGTACTTC
.	TRBJ2-7	TRBV6-6	.	CASSYSSEQYF	TGTGCCAGCAGTTACTCGAGCGAGCAGTACTTC
.	TRBJ1-4	TRBV27	TRBD1	CASSRPGGSGKLFF	TGTGCCAGCAGCCGACCAGGGGGCTCCGGAAAACTGTTTTTT
.	TRBJ1-4	TRBV9	.	CASSVAGEKLFF	TGTGCCAGCAGCGTAGCGGGCGAAAAACTGTTTTTT
.	TRBJ2-7	TRBV11-3	.	CASSARMNRERQYF	TGTGCCAGCAGCGCAAGAATGAACCGGGAACGGCAGTACTTC
.	TRBJ2-7	TRBV7-9	.	CASSSSEEVLYEQYF	TGTGCCAGCAGCTCCTCTGAAGAGGTACTCTACGAGCAGTACTTC
.	TRBJ2-3	TRBV6-5	.	CASSWVGSTDTQYF	TGTGCCAGCAGTTGGGTGGGGAGCACAGATACGCAGTATTTT